The present T cell receptor beta chain was sequenced within a study of cytomegalovirus exposure and HLA in healthy donors. On the study more broadly: The 100 million to 120 million unique TCR beta sequences, from about 180 million T cells, were found by an earlier analysis.

About this clone itself: Other nucleotide sequences in the sample specify the same CDR3.

Primers for the PCR totalled 60 Vbeta and 13 Jbeta. Profiled with immunoSEQ multiplex PCR; TCRdb holds only in-frame clones, not every one. The sample comprises more than 90,000 clones, approximately 76% of which are singletons, and about 16% rests with the top ten. Trimming removed 1 base at V and 1 base at J, with 4 bases between. This CDR3 has 13 residues. Germline CDR1 reads SEHNR; CDR2 reads FQNEAQ (reference sequence). Sample: PBMCs. The sequence was obtained from a man in his fifties or sixties in good health and CMV-seropositive. The genes are TRBV7-9 and TRBJ1-1; no firm D call. CDR3: CASSLGQNTEAFF. The CDR3 DNA reads TGTGCCAGCAGCTTAGGACAGAACACTGAAGCTTTCTTT.